The 20 T cell receptor beta chains reported below all come from one sample, sequenced in a study of shared clonotypes between healthy human individuals. The method was immunoSEQ multiplex PCR; TCRdb's version includes in-frame clones alone and lacks a portion of them. Altogether about 1.1 million clones are present, approximately 80% being singletons, with the ten largest covering more than 0.85%. Sequencing was performed on memory CD4+ T cells from PBMCs. As for subset: CD45RA-negative fraction. The receptors stem from a man in his late teens or twenties in good health. Some clones in this sample may be carry-over from other donors' samples.

In DNA, the CDR3 is TGTGCCAGCAGTCTCTGGGACAACACCGGGGAGCTGTTTTTT. This encodes CASSLWDNTGELFF. The chain carries TRBV27 and TRBJ2-2; D tentatively reads TRBD1 or TRBD2 (5 bases each). The CDR3 has 14 amino acids. Germline V gene sequence: CDR1 MNHEY, CDR2 SMNVEV (reference sequence). The V gene lost 5 bases and the J gene lost 2 bases, with 9 bases spanning the gap.

The gene calls are TRBV5-4 and TRBJ1-5; possibly TRBD1 for D (5 bases). The CDR3 loop spans 14 amino acids. The V end lost 0 bases, the J end lost 6 bases, and 10 bases lay between the germline ends. The germline V gene has CDR1 SGHNT and CDR2 YYREEE (reference sequence). Written as DNA, the CDR3 is TGTGCCAGCAGCTTGGAGGGGTTGGGTCAGCCCCAGCATTTT. Its protein product is CASSLEGLGQPQHF. The full variable domain, rest sourced from reference TRBV5-4 and TRBJ1-5, is ETGVTQSPTHLIKTRGQQVTLRCSSQSGHNTVSWYQQALGQGPQFIFQYYREEENGRGNFPPRFSGLQFPNYSSELNVNALELDDSALYLCASSLEGLGQPQHFGDGTRLSIL.

This chain connects TRBV2 to TRBJ2-5; 13 bases map to TRBD2. The J call may be mistaken, given a closer DNA end match to TRBJ2-7. CDR1 SNHLY and CDR2 FYNNEI come from the germline V gene. The CDR3 runs 15 residues. Here the CDR3 reads CASSERTSGSYEQYF. The CDR3 nucleotides read TGTGCCAGCAGTGAAAGGACTAGCGGGAGTTACGAGCAGTACTTC.

The gene calls are TRBV7-2 and TRBJ2-1, with D possibly matching TRBD2 (7 bases). The germline CDR1 and CDR2 sequences are SGHTA and FQGNSA. The CDR3 spans 17 residues. V lost 4 bases, J lost 6 bases, and 22 bases lay in between. The CDR3 DNA reads as TGTGCCAGCAGCTCCCGTAGGTGGGGGGGCGCAGGCAATGAGCAGTTCTTC. As protein: CASSSRRWGGAGNEQFF. Together with reference TRBV7-2 and TRBJ2-1, the CDR3 gives the full variable domain: GAGVSQSPSNKVTEKGKDVELRCDPISGHTALYWYRQSLGQGLEFLIYFQGNSAPDKSGLPSDRFSAERTGGSVSTLTIQRTQQEDSAVYLCASSSRRWGGAGNEQFFGPGTRLTVL.

This clone was counted only a few times. The chain combines TRBV12-5 with TRBJ1-1; D perhaps matches TRBD1 (6 bases). This CDR3 has 15 residues. Germline CDR1 LGHNT, CDR2 FRNRAP. The V gene lost 1 base and the J gene lost 8 bases, with 17 bases spanning the gap. The CDR3 sequence is CASGLATGAGREAFF. DNA of the CDR3: TGTGCTAGTGGTTTGGCGACAGGAGCGGGGCGGGAAGCTTTCTTT. The full variable domain, with the rest looked up from reference TRBV12-5 and TRBJ1-1, is DARVTQTPRHKVTEMGQEVTMRCQPILGHNTVFWYRQTMMQGLELLAYFRNRAPLDDSGMPKDRFSAEMPDATLATLKIQPSEPRDSAVYFCASGLATGAGREAFFGQGTRLTVV.

This chain links TRBV7-2 with TRBJ1-6, with a weak D call TRBD1 (5 bases). Germline values: CDR1 SGHTA, CDR2 FQGNSA. This CDR3 region has 12 residues. Trimming took off 6 bases at V and 19 bases at J, with 19 bases between the two ends. Here the CDR3 reads CASRDPGGTWHF. Here the CDR3 DNA reads TGTGCCAGCAGGGATCCCGGGGGGACCTGGCACTTT. The full variable domain, completed using reference TRBV7-2 and TRBJ1-6, is GAGVSQSPSNKVTEKGKDVELRCDPISGHTALYWYRQSLGQGLEFLIYFQGNSAPDKSGLPSDRFSAERTGGSVSTLTIQRTQQEDSAVYLCASRDPGGTWHFGNGTRLTVT.

V and J are TRBV5-1 and TRBJ1-3, with D possibly being TRBD1 (5 bases). The CDR3 has 17 residues. Between the trimmed V and J ends, which lost 4 bases and 7 bases, there was a span of 24 bases. Germline CDR1 and CDR2: SGHRS and YFSETQ. CDR3 in amino acids: CASSLRDGSPSGNTIYF. The CDR3 DNA follows: TGCGCCAGCAGCCTGCGGGACGGCTCACCATCGGGGAACACCATATATTTT.

As for this clone: A far larger clone lies a single base away; this is likely a read error. The V and J genes are TRBV2 and TRBJ1-1; no clear D gene. V was shortened by 6 bases and J by 0 bases, with 8 bases between the two germline ends. Germline V gene sequence: CDR1 SNHLY, CDR2 FYNNEI. This CDR3 is 13 amino acids long. The CDR3 nucleotides read TGTGCCAGCAGCTTAGAAATGAACACTGAAGCTTTCTTT. Its protein product is CASSLEMNTEAFF. The variable domain in full, completed from reference TRBV2 and TRBJ1-1, reads EPEVTQTPSHQVTQMGQEVILRCVPISNHLYFYWYRQILGQKVEFLVSFYNNEISEKSEIFDDQFSVERPDGSNFTLKIRSTKLEDSAMYFCASSLEMNTEAFFGQGTRLTVV.

This chain connects TRBV11-3 to TRBJ2-7; D is possibly TRBD1 (6 bases). The CDR3 consists of 13 residues. V was cut by 4 bases and J by 5 bases, with 12 bases left in between. The germline CDR1 and CDR2 sequences are SGHNT and YENEEA. Here the CDR3 DNA reads TGTGCCAGCAGCTACCGACAGGACCACGAGCAGTACTTC. Its translation is CASSYRQDHEQYF.

This clone came up once. The chain combines TRBV14 with TRBJ1-2; 8 bases match TRBD1. The germline V gene has CDR1 SGHDN and CDR2 FVKESK. The CDR3 loop spans 18 amino acids. The trim removed 4 bases at V and 4 bases at J, leaving 17 bases unmatched. The CDR3 is CASSPRGQVLTASYGYTF. CDR3 nucleotides: TGTGCCAGCAGCCCACGGGGACAGGTTCTAACGGCCAGCTATGGCTACACCTTC.

This clone was seen once. The chain combines TRBV5-8 with TRBJ2-1, with D unresolved. Trimming removed 4 bases at V and 8 bases at J, with 10 bases between. Germline V lookup: CDR1 SGHTS, CDR2 YDEGEE. The length of the CDR3 is 12 residues. CDR3: CASSIRRDEQFF. The DNA for the CDR3 is TGTGCCAGCAGCATCAGACGGGATGAGCAGTTCTTC.

This chain joins TRBV19 and TRBJ1-2, with TRBD1 as a possible D gene (6 bases). The germline V and J ends were trimmed by 11 bases and 4 bases, with 29 bases remaining between them. CDR3 size: 17 residues. Germline CDR1 LNHDA, CDR2 SQIVND (reference sequence). The CDR3 sequence is CAARSRGMGFRSYGYTF. The DNA for the CDR3 is TGTGCCGCCCGGAGCAGGGGTATGGGCTTCCGCTCCTATGGCTACACCTTC.

The chain is built from TRBV25-1 and TRBJ2-5, with TRBD2 matching over 11 bases. Looked up from germline, CDR1 is MGHDK and CDR2 is SYGVNS. The CDR3 is made up of 15 amino acids. The junction had 6 bases not matched to a gene; V was cut back by 7 bases and J by 2 bases. The CDR3 sequence: CASTFLAGGQETQYF. CDR3 nucleotide sequence: TGTGCCAGCACCTTCCTAGCGGGAGGACAAGAGACCCAGTACTTC.

This chain uses TRBV5-8 with TRBJ1-4; D remains ambiguous. Trimming took off 1 base at V and 1 base at J, with 8 bases between the two ends. Germline CDR1 SGHTS, CDR2 YDEGEE. CDR3 size: 15 residues. CDR3 nucleotide sequence: TGTGCCAGCAGCTTGTTGGGCGGAACTAATGAAAAACTGTTTTTT. As protein: CASSLLGGTNEKLFF.

This sequence joins TRBV18 and TRBJ1-5, with 7 nucleotides matching TRBD1. V gave up 4 bases and J gave up 4 bases; unmatched junction bases: 10. Germline V gives CDR1 KGHSH, CDR2 LQKENI. The CDR3 spans 16 residues. This CDR3 is CASSLTPGTVNQPQHF. The CDR3 DNA sequence: TGTGCCAGCTCACTTACTCCAGGGACAGTGAATCAGCCCCAGCATTTT.

J is TRBJ1-5 and V is TRBV19, with D unresolved. Trimming stripped 5 bases from V and 1 base from J, with 12 bases between. Germline CDR1 and CDR2: LNHDA and SQIVND (reference sequence). The CDR3 consists of 15 residues. The CDR3 protein is CASSAPGWSNQPQHF. CDR3 DNA sequence: TGTGCCAGTAGTGCCCCCGGATGGAGCAATCAGCCCCAGCATTTT.

The V gene is TRBV18, the J gene TRBJ2-7; the match to TRBD2 covers 12 bases. CDR1 is KGHSH, CDR2 LQKENI, per germline. The CDR3 loop spans 15 amino acids. V trimming: 3 bases; J trimming: 0 bases; junction bases outside the gene matches: 0. The DNA of the CDR3 is TGTGCCAGCTCACCGACTAGCGGGGGCTCCTACGAGCAGTACTTC. It is translated as CASSPTSGGSYEQYF. The whole variable domain, remainder taken from reference TRBV18 and TRBJ2-7, is NAGVMQNPRHLVRRRGQEARLRCSPMKGHSHVYWYRQLPEEGLKFMVYLQKENIIDESGMPKERFSAEFPKEGPSILRIQQVVRGDSAAYFCASSPTSGGSYEQYFGPGTRLTVT.

This clone was seen ten or more times. The chain uses TRBV29-1 and TRBJ1-4; possible D gene TRBD1, 6 bases. V lost 5 bases and J 3 bases, leaving 16 bases between the germline ends. Germline CDR1 is SQVTM and CDR2 is ANQGSEA. The CDR3 runs 15 residues. The chain's CDR3 is CSVRSPDRANEKLFF. The DNA for the CDR3 is TGCAGCGTTCGATCCCCGGACAGAGCTAATGAAAAACTGTTTTTT. Full variable domain (outside the CDR3, taken from reference TRBV29-1 and TRBJ1-4): SAVISQKPSRDICQRGTSLTIQCQVDSQVTMMFWYRQQPGQSLTLIATANQGSEATYESGFVIDKFPISRPNLTFSTLTVSNMSPEDSSIYLCSVRSPDRANEKLFFGSGTQLSVL.

The V and J genes are TRBV5-1 and TRBJ2-3, with TRBD2 as a possible D gene (5 bases). From germline, CDR1 is SGHRS and CDR2 YFSETQ. V lost 0 bases to trimming and J lost 6 bases, with 14 bases between them. The CDR3 spans 15 residues. The CDR3 spells CASSLASGISDTQYF. For the CDR3, the DNA is TGCGCCAGCAGCTTGGCCTCCGGGATTTCTGATACGCAGTATTTT.

This chain links TRBV7-9 with TRBJ1-4, with 8 positions matching TRBD1. Germline V gene lookup returns CDR1 SEHNR and CDR2 FQNEAQ (reference sequence). J lost 4 bases, V lost 6 bases, and 4 bases had no gene match. The CDR3 runs 14 residues. CDR3 amino acids: CASRSGQGNEKLFF. The CDR3 coding sequence is TGTGCCAGCAGATCCGGACAGGGTAATGAAAAACTGTTTTTT.